What follows are 27 T cell receptor beta chains derived from one specimen sequenced in a study of blood T cells in healthy people across ages. A second roughly 7 to 12 cycle PCR used barcoded and J-beta primers. One entry per CDR3 protein results from TCRdb running MiXCR on the 5' RACE reads. This repertoire shows around 1,500,000 distinct CDR3 sequences, 40% to 50% found once; its top ten account for 7% to 9%. Sequencing was performed on blood. These receptor sequences come from a young woman in good health.

The rearrangement links TRBV7-9 to TRBJ2-7; D assignment may be TRBD1 or TRBD2 (5 bases each). The germline V gene encodes CDR1 SEHNR and CDR2 FQNEAQ (reference sequence). Trimming cost V 5 bases and J 0 bases, with 8 bases left between them. This CDR3 is 13 amino acids long. The CDR3 DNA sequence: TGTGCCAGCAGCCGGGACGCCTCCTACGAGCAGTACTTC. Translation: CASSRDASYEQYF.

The gene calls are TRBV4-1 and TRBJ2-5; TRBD2 matches 7 bases. Per the germline V gene, CDR1 is MGHRA and CDR2 is YSYEKL. The J segment lost 1 base and the V segment lost 4 bases, leaving 12 bases of the junction unmatched. The CDR3 runs to 17 residues. Here the CDR3 DNA reads TGCGCCAGCAGCCCTAGAGAATTACTAGCGACCCAAGAGACCCAGTACTTC. This encodes CASSPRELLATQETQYF.

The chain carries TRBV20-1 and TRBJ1-1; no firm D call. The CDR3 extends over 13 amino acids. Germline V CDR1 and CDR2: DFQATT, SNEGSKA (reference sequence). V was trimmed by 5 bases and J by 5 bases, leaving 15 bases between them. CDR3 coding DNA: TGCAGTGCTCGTCAGTCCGTTGGGACTGAAGCTTTCTTT. Residues: CSARQSVGTEAFF.

V and J are TRBV5-1 and TRBJ2-1; 13 positions agree with TRBD2. This CDR3 region has 19 residues. Germline V gene sequence: CDR1 SGHRS, CDR2 YFSETQ. J lost 0 bases, V lost 2 bases, and 8 bases had no gene match. The CDR3 loop reads CASSLGTSGVLSSYNEQFF. Here the CDR3 DNA reads TGCGCCAGCAGCTTAGGGACTAGCGGGGTCCTCAGCTCCTACAATGAGCAGTTCTTC.

The sample holds a few counts of this clonotype. The chain couples TRBV7-2 to TRBJ1-1; TRBD1 agrees at 12 bases. The germline V gene encodes CDR1 SGHTA and CDR2 FQGNSA. The CDR3 runs to 18 residues. V shed 1 base and J 4 bases; nucleotides not matched to a gene: 10. The CDR3 loop is CASSLVLGQGALGTEAFF. The CDR3 nucleotides are TGTGCCAGCAGCTTAGTCCTGGGACAGGGGGCCCTGGGCACTGAAGCTTTCTTT.

V is TRBV30 and J is TRBJ2-2; 8 bases line up with TRBD2. Per germline, CDR1 GTSNPN and CDR2 SVGIG (reference sequence). Trimming cost V 0 bases and J 5 bases; bases outside gene matches: 2. This CDR3 comprises 14 residues. The CDR3 is CAWSVGGDTGELFF. The DNA for the CDR3 is TGTGCCTGGAGTGTCGGGGGGGATACCGGGGAGCTGTTTTTT.

This clonotype was seen a handful of times. Here the CDR3 reads CASSPGGASGRSTDTQYF. The CDR3 DNA reads as TGTGCCAGCAGCCCCGGGGGGGCTAGCGGGAGAAGCACAGATACGCAGTATTTT. This rearrangement joins TRBV6-1 to TRBJ2-3, with 10 bases fitting TRBD2. Germline CDR1 is MNHNS and CDR2 is SASEGT. V lost 6 bases to trimming and J lost 0 bases; unmatched junction nucleotides: 12. The CDR3 length is 18 residues.

This clonotype was seen a handful of times. This chain links TRBV6-5 with TRBJ1-1; D not certain. Germline V gene data show CDR1 as MNHEY and CDR2 as SVGAGI. Trimming pared 5 bases from V and 5 bases from J, leaving 15 bases between. This CDR3 comprises 14 residues. In DNA, the CDR3 is TGTGCCAGCAGTCCTCGCGGGCTATGGACTGAAGCTTTCTTT. Protein product: CASSPRGLWTEAFF.

CDR3 loop: CASSQNRLDTDTQYF. The CDR3 nucleotides are TGTGCCAGCAGCCAGAACCGACTGGATACAGATACGCAGTATTTT. The chain combines TRBV7-6 with TRBJ2-3; no reliable D call. Germline assignment: CDR1 SGHVS and CDR2 FNYEAQ. Trimming shortened V by 5 bases and J by 3 bases, and 15 bases separated the two germline ends. CDR3 length: 15 residues.

This clonotype was seen only a few times. V is TRBV20-1 and J is TRBJ2-1; no clear D. This CDR3 has 13 residues. The germline V gene encodes CDR1 DFQATT and CDR2 SNEGSKA (reference sequence). V was trimmed by 3 bases and J by 5 bases, leaving 11 bases between them. The CDR3 DNA reads as TGCAGTGCTAGTCCCGGAGCAGACAATGAGCAGTTCTTC. Protein sequence: CSASPGADNEQFF.

V usage is TRBV28 and J usage is TRBJ1-5; weak D call: TRBD1 (5 bases). The V end was cut by 6 bases, the J end by 0 bases, with 9 bases between. Looked up from germline, CDR1 is MDHEN and CDR2 is SYDVKM. This CDR3 is 14 amino acids long. CDR3 loop: CASRRQLSNQPQHF. The DNA of the CDR3 is TGTGCCAGCAGACGACAGCTTAGCAATCAGCCCCAGCATTTT.

The V and J genes are TRBV19 and TRBJ2-7, with TRBD1 identical over 11 bases. CDR3 length: 17 residues. J gave up 5 bases and V 5 bases, and 14 bases lay outside the gene matches. The germline V gene has CDR1 LNHDA and CDR2 SQIVND (reference sequence). Here the CDR3 reads CASSPGTGGRGRNEQYF. CDR3 nucleotides: TGTGCCAGTAGTCCCGGGACAGGGGGTAGGGGACGAAACGAGCAGTACTTC.

V is TRBV10-3 and J is TRBJ2-5; D not resolved. Germline CDR1 reads ENHRY; CDR2 reads SYGVKD. Trimming took 7 bases from V and 4 from J, leaving 13 bases between them. This CDR3 contains 13 residues. CDR3 nucleotides: TGTGCCATCACAGGTCAGAGTTCAGAGACCCAGTACTTC. This translates into CAITGQSSETQYF.

This chain links TRBV2 with TRBJ2-4; no clear D. V lost 3 bases and J 13 bases, leaving 13 bases between the germline ends. CDR1 SNHLY and CDR2 FYNNEI come from the germline V gene. The CDR3 has 12 residues. In DNA, the CDR3 is TGTGCCAGCAGTGATTTTGAGTCACGCCAGTACTTC. Translating gives CASSDFESRQYF.

The chain uses TRBV15 and TRBJ1-2; D is possibly TRBD1 (5 bases). This CDR3 contains 16 residues. The V end lost 0 bases, the J end lost 6 bases, and 17 bases lay between the germline ends. Germline CDR1 and CDR2: LNHNV and YYDKDF (reference sequence). The CDR3 loop reads CATSRDMGYLQDGYTF. As DNA, the CDR3 is TGTGCCACCAGCAGAGATATGGGGTATTTACAGGATGGCTACACCTTC.

This sequence joins TRBV19 and TRBJ2-5; a possible D gene is TRBD2 (7 bases). The CDR3 extends over 16 amino acids. In germline, CDR1 is LNHDA, CDR2 SQIVND (reference sequence). Between the trimmed V and J ends, which lost 9 bases and 11 bases, there was a span of 31 bases. The CDR3 reads CASSQGGADGLGEQYF. As DNA, the CDR3 is TGTGCCAGCAGTCAAGGGGGGGCTGATGGTTTGGGTGAGCAGTACTTC.

The chain recombines TRBV18 with TRBJ2-3; TRBD2 matches 8 bases. Losses at the gene ends were 3 bases for V and 0 bases for J; bases not matched to a gene: 5. The V gene's germline CDR1 is KGHSH and CDR2 LQKENI. This CDR3 region has 16 residues. The CDR3 is CASSPAGGGSTDTQYF. The CDR3 DNA sequence: TGTGCCAGCTCACCGGCCGGGGGGGGAAGCACAGATACGCAGTATTTT.

This clonotype was seen more than once but under ten times. This rearrangement joins TRBV25-1 to TRBJ2-7; D might be TRBD2 (6 bases). Germline V gives CDR1 MGHDK, CDR2 SYGVNS. V was shortened by 6 bases and J by 0 bases, with 12 bases between the two germline ends. The CDR3 extends over 14 amino acids. This CDR3 reads CASRGGAGSYEQYF. The CDR3 DNA is TGTGCCAGCAGAGGTGGAGCGGGCTCCTACGAGCAGTACTTC.

The chain combines TRBV5-1 with TRBJ1-1, with a tentative D call TRBD1 (5 bases). The CDR3 totals 15 residues. CDR1 and CDR2 from the germline V gene are SGHRS and YFSETQ. V lost 1 base to trimming and J lost 1 base, with 11 bases between them. CDR3 sequence (DNA): TGCGCCAGCAGCTTGAGGGGTCGGGAGAACACTGAAGCTTTCTTT. Translated: CASSLRGRENTEAFF.

The chain uses TRBV10-3 and TRBJ1-2, with D unclear. Germline CDR1 reads ENHRY; CDR2 reads SYGVKD. Trimming took 0 bases from V and 4 from J, leaving 12 bases between them. The CDR3 sequence is 15 residues long. CDR3 region: CAISESRATFYGYTF. The DNA for the CDR3 is TGTGCCATCAGTGAGTCGAGGGCCACCTTCTATGGCTACACCTTC.

The chain links TRBV30 to TRBJ2-7; tentative D call: TRBD1 (5 bases). Deletions cut 0 bases from V and 0 bases from J, with 9 bases between. Germline V gene sequence: CDR1 GTSNPN, CDR2 SVGIG (reference sequence). The CDR3 covers 14 residues. The CDR3 region has the DNA TGTGCCTGGAGTGTACAAACAGGCTCCTACGAGCAGTACTTC. Translating gives CAWSVQTGSYEQYF.

This clonotype came up a few times. Sequence at one end of the junction differs from germline and may be a read error. This CDR3 reads CASSFSATSGGSGDTQYF. Written as DNA, the CDR3 is TGTGCTAGCAGCTTTTCCGCCACTAGCGGGGGGTCCGGAGATACGCAGTATTTT. The chain carries TRBV7-7 and TRBJ2-3; 12 bases match TRBD2. CDR1 is SSHAT and CDR2 is FNYEAQ in the germline V gene (reference sequence). The CDR3 has 18 residues.

This clonotype turned up a few times. The J gene is TRBJ2-5, the V gene TRBV27; 9 nucleotides match TRBD2. There are 15 residues in the CDR3. Germline V gives CDR1 MNHEY, CDR2 SMNVEV (reference sequence). With 5 bases clipped from V and 0 bases from J, the junction kept 4 bases outside the gene matches. CDR3 residues: CASSPLAGYQETQYF. DNA of the CDR3: TGTGCCAGCAGTCCCCTAGCGGGGTACCAAGAGACCCAGTACTTC.

The J gene is TRBJ2-5, the V gene TRBV24-1; 8 positions agree with TRBD1. The junction had 8 bases not matched to a gene; V was cut back by 1 base and J by 2 bases. CDR3 length: 17 amino acids. The germline CDR1 and CDR2 sequences are KGHDR and SFDVKD. The CDR3 DNA follows: TGTGCCACCAGTGATTTTGGCCGGACAGGGCTACAAGAGACCCAGTACTTC. Translated: CATSDFGRTGLQETQYF.

The chain uses TRBV24-1 and TRBJ1-5, with 9 bases matching TRBD1. Losses at the gene ends were 5 bases for V and 6 bases for J; bases not matched to a gene: 10. The germline gives CDR1 KGHDR, CDR2 SFDVKD. There are 16 residues in the CDR3. CDR3 amino acids: CATSGPGQGIGQPQHF. The CDR3 nucleotides are TGTGCCACCAGTGGCCCGGGACAGGGCATCGGTCAGCCCCAGCATTTT.

This clonotype was counted a few times. V gene TRBV7-9 combines with J gene TRBJ1-2; 8 bases fit TRBD1. The CDR3 spans 16 residues. Germline CDR1 reads SEHNR; CDR2 reads FQNEAQ (reference sequence). After removal of 5 bases from V and 2 bases from J, the junction contained 10 bases not matched to a gene. The DNA of the CDR3 is TGTGCCAGCAGCACAACCGCAGGGGGCACGAACTATGGCTACACCTTC. It translates to CASSTTAGGTNYGYTF.

The chain carries TRBV30 and TRBJ1-1; D is undetermined. In germline, CDR1 is GTSNPN, CDR2 SVGIG (reference sequence). Between the trimmed V and J ends, which lost 0 bases and 2 bases, there was a span of 10 bases. CDR3 length: 14 amino acids. CDR3 sequence reads: CAWSVLGSNTEAFF. The DNA of the CDR3 is TGTGCCTGGAGTGTACTGGGGTCCAACACTGAAGCTTTCTTT.